This TCR beta chain appears in the sequencing data of a study of T cell responses to AZD1222 COVID-19 vaccine. A note on this clone: The antigen remains undetermined.

Profiled with immunoSEQ multiplex PCR; TCRdb holds only in-frame clones, not every one. Found here are about 190,000 clones, just over 90% of them singletons; the top ten hold approximately 0.97%. Broader study findings: The donors showed a predominance of white British ancestry and of females, with possible underestimation of clonal diversity. Close to half of spike-specific TCRs reportedly recognize unmutated variant regions.

The input for sequencing was peripheral blood, taken on day 0 of AZD1222 vaccination. The TCR comes from an adult in good health.

CDR3 sequence (DNA): TGTGCCAGCAGCTTGGACAGGGAAACGCTCCACTTT. This encodes CASSLDRETLHF. The chain is built from TRBV7-3 and TRBJ1-6; the match to TRBD1 covers 8 bases. With V trimmed by 3 bases and J by 16 bases, 5 bases remained unmatched. There are 12 residues in the CDR3. Germline lookup yields CDR1 SGHTA and CDR2 FQGTGA.